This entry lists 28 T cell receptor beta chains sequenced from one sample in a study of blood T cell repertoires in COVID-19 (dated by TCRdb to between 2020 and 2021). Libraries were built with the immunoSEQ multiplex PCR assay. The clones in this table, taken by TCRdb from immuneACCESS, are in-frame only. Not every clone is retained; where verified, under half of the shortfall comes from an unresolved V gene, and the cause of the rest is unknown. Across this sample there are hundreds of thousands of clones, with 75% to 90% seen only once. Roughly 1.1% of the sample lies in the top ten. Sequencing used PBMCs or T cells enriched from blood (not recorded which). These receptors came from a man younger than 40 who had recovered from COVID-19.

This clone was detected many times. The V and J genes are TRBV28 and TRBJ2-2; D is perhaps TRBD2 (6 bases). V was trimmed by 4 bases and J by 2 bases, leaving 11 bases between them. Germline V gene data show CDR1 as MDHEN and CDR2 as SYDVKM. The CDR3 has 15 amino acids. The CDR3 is CASSSVADNTGELFF. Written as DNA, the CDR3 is TGTGCCAGCAGTTCTGTAGCGGATAACACCGGGGAGCTGTTTTTT.

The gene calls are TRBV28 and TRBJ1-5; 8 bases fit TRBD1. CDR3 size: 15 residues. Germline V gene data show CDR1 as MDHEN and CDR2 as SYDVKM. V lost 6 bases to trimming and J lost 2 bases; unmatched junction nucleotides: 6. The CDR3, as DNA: TGTGCCAGCAGATGGACAGGGCCGGGCAATCAGCCCCAGCATTTT. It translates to CASRWTGPGNQPQHF.

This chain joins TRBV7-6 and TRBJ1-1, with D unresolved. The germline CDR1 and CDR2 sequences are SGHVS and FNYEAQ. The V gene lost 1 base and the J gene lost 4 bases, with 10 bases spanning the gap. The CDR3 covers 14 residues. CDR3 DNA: TGTGCCAGCAGCTTAGAATATGGTAGCACTGAAGCTTTCTTT. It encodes CASSLEYGSTEAFF.

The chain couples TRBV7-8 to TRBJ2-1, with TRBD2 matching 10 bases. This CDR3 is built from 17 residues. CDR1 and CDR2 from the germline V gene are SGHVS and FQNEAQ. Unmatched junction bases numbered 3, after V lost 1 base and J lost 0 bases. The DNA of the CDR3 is TGTGCCAGCAGCTTAGTTAGCGGGAGGAGCTCCTACAATGAGCAGTTCTTC. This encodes CASSLVSGRSSYNEQFF.

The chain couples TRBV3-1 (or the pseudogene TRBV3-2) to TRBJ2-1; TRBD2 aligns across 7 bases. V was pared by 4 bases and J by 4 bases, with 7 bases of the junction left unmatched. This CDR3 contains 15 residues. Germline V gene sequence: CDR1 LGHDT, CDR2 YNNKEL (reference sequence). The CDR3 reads CASSLIAGHYNEQFF. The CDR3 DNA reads TGTGCCAGCAGCCTTATAGCGGGCCATTACAATGAGCAGTTCTTC.

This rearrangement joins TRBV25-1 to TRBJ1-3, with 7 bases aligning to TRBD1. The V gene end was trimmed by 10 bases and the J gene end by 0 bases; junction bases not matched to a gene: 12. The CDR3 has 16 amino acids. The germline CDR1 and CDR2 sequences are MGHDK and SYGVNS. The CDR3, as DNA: TGTGCCACCGGAGCTGGGACAGCCTTCTCTGGAAACACCATATATTTT. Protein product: CATGAGTAFSGNTIYF.

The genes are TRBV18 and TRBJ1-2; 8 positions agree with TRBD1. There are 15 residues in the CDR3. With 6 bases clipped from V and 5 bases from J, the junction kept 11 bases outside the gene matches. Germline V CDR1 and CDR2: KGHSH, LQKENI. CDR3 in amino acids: CASSRGPGGSYGYTF. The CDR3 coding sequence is TGTGCCAGCTCCCGGGGGCCAGGGGGCAGTTATGGCTACACCTTC. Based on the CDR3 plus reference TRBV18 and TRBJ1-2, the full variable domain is NAGVMQNPRHLVRRRGQEARLRCSPMKGHSHVYWYRQLPEEGLKFMVYLQKENIIDESGMPKERFSAEFPKEGPSILRIQQVVRGDSAAYFCASSRGPGGSYGYTFGSGTRLTVV.

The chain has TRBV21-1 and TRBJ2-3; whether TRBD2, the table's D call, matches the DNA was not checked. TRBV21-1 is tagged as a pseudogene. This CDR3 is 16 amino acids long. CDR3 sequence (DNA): TGTGCCAGCAGCACAACGGCTAGCGGTAGCACAGATACGCAGTATTTT. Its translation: CASSTTASGSTDTQYF.

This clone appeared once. The CDR3 loop reads CASHSQGVDKDTQYF. CDR3 DNA sequence: TGTGCCAGCCATTCACAAGGGGTTGATAAAGATACGCAGTATTTT. This chain joins TRBV28 and TRBJ2-3; tentatively, D is TRBD1 (5 bases). V was cut by 8 bases and J by 5 bases, with 20 bases left in between. The CDR3 loop spans 15 amino acids. Germline-derived CDR1 and CDR2 are MDHEN and SYDVKM.

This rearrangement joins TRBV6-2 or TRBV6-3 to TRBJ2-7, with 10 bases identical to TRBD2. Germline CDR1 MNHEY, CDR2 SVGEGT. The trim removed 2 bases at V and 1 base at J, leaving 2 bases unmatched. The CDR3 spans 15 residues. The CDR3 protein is CASSYGTSASYEQYF. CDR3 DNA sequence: TGTGCCAGCAGTTACGGGACTAGCGCTTCCTACGAGCAGTACTTC.

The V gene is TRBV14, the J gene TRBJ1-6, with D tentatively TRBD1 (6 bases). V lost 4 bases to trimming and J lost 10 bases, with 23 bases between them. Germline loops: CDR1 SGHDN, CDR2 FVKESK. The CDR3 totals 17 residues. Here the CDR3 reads CASSPRLGALGGSPLHF. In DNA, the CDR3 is TGTGCCAGCAGCCCAAGATTGGGGGCCTTGGGAGGGTCACCCCTCCACTTT.

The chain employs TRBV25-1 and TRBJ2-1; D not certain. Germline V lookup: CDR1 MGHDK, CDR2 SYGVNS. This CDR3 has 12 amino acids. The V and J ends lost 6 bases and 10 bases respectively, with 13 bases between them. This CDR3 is CASRSSRWEQFF. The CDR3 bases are TGTGCCAGCAGGTCATCCAGATGGGAGCAGTTCTTC.

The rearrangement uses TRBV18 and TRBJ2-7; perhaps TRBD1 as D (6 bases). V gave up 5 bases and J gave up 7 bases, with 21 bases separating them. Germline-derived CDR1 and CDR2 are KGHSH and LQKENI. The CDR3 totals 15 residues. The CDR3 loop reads CASSSGQTTYVEQYF. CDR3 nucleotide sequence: TGTGCCAGCTCAAGTGGACAGACAACCTACGTGGAGCAGTACTTC.

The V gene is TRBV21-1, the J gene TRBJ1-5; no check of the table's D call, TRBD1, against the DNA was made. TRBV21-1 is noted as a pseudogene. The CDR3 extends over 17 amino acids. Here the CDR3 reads CASSKGLERGQHQPQHF. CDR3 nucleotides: TGTGCCAGCAGCAAAGGGTTGGAAAGGGGACAACATCAGCCCCAGCATTTT.

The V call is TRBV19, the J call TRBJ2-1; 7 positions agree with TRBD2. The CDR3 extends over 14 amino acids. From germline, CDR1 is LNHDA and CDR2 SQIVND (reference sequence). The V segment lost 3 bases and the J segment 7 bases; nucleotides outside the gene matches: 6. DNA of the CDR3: TGTGCCAGTAGTATCCCGGGAGGCGGAAATGAGCAGTTCTTC. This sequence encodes CASSIPGGGNEQFF.

CDR3 sequence reads: CASSPQINYGYTF. The CDR3 DNA reads TGTGCCAGCAGCCCACAGATTAACTATGGCTACACCTTC. The chain employs TRBV14 and TRBJ1-2, with unresolved D. V lost 4 bases and J lost 1, with 7 bases in between. Germline V gene sequence: CDR1 SGHDN, CDR2 FVKESK. This CDR3 comprises 13 residues.

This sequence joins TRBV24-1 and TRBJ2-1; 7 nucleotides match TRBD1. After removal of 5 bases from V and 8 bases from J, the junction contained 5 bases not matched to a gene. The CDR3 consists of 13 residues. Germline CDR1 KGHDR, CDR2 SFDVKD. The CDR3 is CATSGGTAHEQFF. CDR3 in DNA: TGTGCCACCAGTGGAGGGACAGCCCATGAGCAGTTCTTC.

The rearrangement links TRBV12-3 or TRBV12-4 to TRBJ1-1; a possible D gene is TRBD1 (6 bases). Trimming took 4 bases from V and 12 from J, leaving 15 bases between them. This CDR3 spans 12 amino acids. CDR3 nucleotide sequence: TGTGCCAGCAGTTACCCCGGGACATCAACTTTCTTT. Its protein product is CASSYPGTSTFF.

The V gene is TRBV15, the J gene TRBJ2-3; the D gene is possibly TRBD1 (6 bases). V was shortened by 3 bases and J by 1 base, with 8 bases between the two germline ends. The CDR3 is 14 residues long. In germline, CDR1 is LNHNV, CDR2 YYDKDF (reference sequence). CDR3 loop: CATSSRQGTDTQYF. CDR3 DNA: TGTGCCACCAGCAGCCGACAGGGCACAGATACGCAGTATTTT.

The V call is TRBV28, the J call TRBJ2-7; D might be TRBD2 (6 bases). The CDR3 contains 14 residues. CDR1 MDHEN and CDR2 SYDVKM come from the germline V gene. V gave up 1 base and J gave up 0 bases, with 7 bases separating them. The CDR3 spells CASSLLRGSYEQYF. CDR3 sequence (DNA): TGTGCCAGCAGTTTATTGCGGGGCTCCTACGAGCAGTACTTC.

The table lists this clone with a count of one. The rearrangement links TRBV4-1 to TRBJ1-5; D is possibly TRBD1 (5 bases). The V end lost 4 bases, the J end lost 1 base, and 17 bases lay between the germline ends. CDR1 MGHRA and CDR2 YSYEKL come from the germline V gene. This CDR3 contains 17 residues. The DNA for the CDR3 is TGCGCCAGCAGCCCCAAGCCGGGACTGCTGAGCAATCAGCCCCAGCATTTT. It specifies CASSPKPGLLSNQPQHF.

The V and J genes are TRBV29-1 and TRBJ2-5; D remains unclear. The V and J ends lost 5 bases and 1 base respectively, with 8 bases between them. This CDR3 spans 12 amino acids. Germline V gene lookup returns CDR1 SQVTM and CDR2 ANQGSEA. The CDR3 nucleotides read TGCAGCGTTCGTGGCAGCCAAGAGACCCAGTACTTC. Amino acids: CSVRGSQETQYF.

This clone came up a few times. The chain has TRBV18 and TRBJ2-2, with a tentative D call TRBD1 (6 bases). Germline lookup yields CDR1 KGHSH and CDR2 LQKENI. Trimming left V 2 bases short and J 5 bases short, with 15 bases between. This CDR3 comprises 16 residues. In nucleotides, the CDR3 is TGTGCCAGCTCACCATCGCAGGGGCTAACTACCGGGGAGCTGTTTTTT. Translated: CASSPSQGLTTGELFF.

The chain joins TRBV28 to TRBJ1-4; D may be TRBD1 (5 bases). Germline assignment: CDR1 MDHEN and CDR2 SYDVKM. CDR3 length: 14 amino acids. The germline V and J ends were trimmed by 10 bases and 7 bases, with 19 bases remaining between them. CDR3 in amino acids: CATSPTPGGEKLFF. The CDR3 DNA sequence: TGTGCCACCTCACCGACACCCGGGGGTGAAAAACTGTTTTTT. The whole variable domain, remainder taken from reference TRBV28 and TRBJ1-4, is DVKVTQSSRYLVKRTGEKVFLECVQDMDHENMFWYRQDPGLGLRLIYFSYDVKMKEKGDIPEGYSVSREKKERFSLILESASTNQTSMYLCATSPTPGGEKLFFGSGTQLSVL.

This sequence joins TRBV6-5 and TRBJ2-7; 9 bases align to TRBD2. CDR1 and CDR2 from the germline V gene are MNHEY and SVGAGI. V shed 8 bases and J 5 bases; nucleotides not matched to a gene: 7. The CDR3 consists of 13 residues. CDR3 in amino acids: CASSSGRRNEQYF. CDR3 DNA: TGTGCCAGCTCCAGCGGGAGGCGGAACGAGCAGTACTTC.

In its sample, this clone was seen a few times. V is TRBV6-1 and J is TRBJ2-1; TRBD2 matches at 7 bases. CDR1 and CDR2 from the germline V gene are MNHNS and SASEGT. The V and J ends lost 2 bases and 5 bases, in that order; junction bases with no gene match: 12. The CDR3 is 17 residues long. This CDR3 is CASSETARWGGNNEQFF. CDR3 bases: TGTGCCAGCAGTGAAACCGCTCGATGGGGGGGGAACAATGAGCAGTTCTTC.

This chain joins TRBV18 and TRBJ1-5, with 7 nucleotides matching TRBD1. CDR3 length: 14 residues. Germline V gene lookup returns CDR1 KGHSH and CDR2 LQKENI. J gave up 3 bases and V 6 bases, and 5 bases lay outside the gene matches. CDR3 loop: CASSLDRVNQPQHF. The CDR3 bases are TGTGCCAGCTCGCTCGACAGGGTCAATCAGCCCCAGCATTTT. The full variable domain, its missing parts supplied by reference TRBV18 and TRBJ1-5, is NAGVMQNPRHLVRRRGQEARLRCSPMKGHSHVYWYRQLPEEGLKFMVYLQKENIIDESGMPKERFSAEFPKEGPSILRIQQVVRGDSAAYFCASSLDRVNQPQHFGDGTRLSIL.

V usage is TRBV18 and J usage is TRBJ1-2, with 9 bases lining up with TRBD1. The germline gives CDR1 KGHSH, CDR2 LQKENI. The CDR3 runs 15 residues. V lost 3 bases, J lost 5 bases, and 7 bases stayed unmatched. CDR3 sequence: CASSPWDREIYGYTF. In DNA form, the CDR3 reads TGTGCCAGCTCACCTTGGGACAGGGAAATATATGGCTACACCTTC. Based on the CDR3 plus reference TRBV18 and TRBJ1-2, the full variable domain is NAGVMQNPRHLVRRRGQEARLRCSPMKGHSHVYWYRQLPEEGLKFMVYLQKENIIDESGMPKERFSAEFPKEGPSILRIQQVVRGDSAAYFCASSPWDREIYGYTFGSGTRLTVV.